What follows are 18 T cell receptor beta chains derived from one specimen sequenced in a study of blood T cell repertoires in COVID-19. The assay was immunoSEQ multiplex PCR, and TCRdb's table has in-frame clones only and misses some. The sample consists of around 250,000 clones, around nine tenths of them appearing once. Material: peripheral blood. The receptors here all came from a woman aged 60-75 years who had recovered from COVID-19.

This chain connects TRBV7-3 to TRBJ2-3; D is unclear. Germline-derived CDR1 and CDR2 are SGHTA and FQGTGA. This CDR3 contains 13 residues. The V end lost 3 bases, the J end lost 1 base, and 5 bases lay between the germline ends. Here the CDR3 DNA reads TGTGCCAGCAGCTTTCAGGGCACAGATACGCAGTATTTT. This sequence encodes CASSFQGTDTQYF.

This chain links TRBV7-9 with TRBJ1-1; 8 bases fit TRBD1. Germline CDR1 and CDR2: SEHNR and FQNEAQ (reference sequence). Losses at the gene ends were 5 bases for V and 4 bases for J; bases not matched to a gene: 3. The CDR3 covers 13 residues. CDR3: CASSQGAGTEAFF. The CDR3 DNA reads as TGTGCCAGCAGCCAGGGGGCAGGCACTGAAGCTTTCTTT. Full variable domain (missing parts from reference TRBV7-9 and TRBJ1-1): DTGVSQNPRHKITKRGQNVTFRCDPISEHNRLYWYRQTLGQGPEFLTYFQNEAQLEKSRLLSDRFSAERPKGSFSTLEIQRTEQGDSAMYLCASSQGAGTEAFFGQGTRLTVV.

This chain uses TRBV10-2 with TRBJ2-1; TRBD2 agrees at 9 bases. CDR1 is WSHSY and CDR2 is SAAADI in the germline V gene. V shed 0 bases, J shed 11 bases, and the junction held 5 bases outside the gene matches. The CDR3 loop spans 14 amino acids. The CDR3 is CASSESRAGGQQFF. The CDR3, as DNA: TGCGCCAGCAGTGAGTCGAGAGCGGGGGGCCAGCAGTTCTTC.

The rearrangement joins TRBV11-2 to TRBJ1-4; 7 bases match TRBD1. Germline CDR1 SGHAT, CDR2 FQNNGV. This CDR3 comprises 14 residues. Trimming removed 5 bases from V and 7 bases from J; junction bases left unmatched: 7. The CDR3 reads CASSRDRVAEKLFF. CDR3 nucleotide sequence: TGTGCCAGCAGCCGCGACAGGGTGGCTGAAAAACTGTTTTTT.

This clone was detected many times. The chain combines TRBV19 with TRBJ1-2; 7 nucleotides align to TRBD1. The CDR3 is made up of 13 amino acids. From germline, CDR1 is LNHDA and CDR2 SQIVND (reference sequence). V was pared by 3 bases and J by 9 bases, with 7 bases of the junction left unmatched. CDR3 in amino acids: CASSIGTVPSYTF. The CDR3 DNA reads TGTGCCAGTAGTATCGGGACAGTCCCCAGCTACACCTTC.

This rearrangement joins TRBV19 to TRBJ2-5; the match to TRBD1 covers 10 bases. V dropped 2 bases and J dropped 5; count of bases not matched to a gene: 8. This CDR3 is 16 amino acids long. In germline, CDR1 is LNHDA, CDR2 SQIVND (reference sequence). As DNA, the CDR3 is TGTGCCAGTAGTATATGGACAGGGGGAGGAGGGGAGACCCAGTACTTC. This translates into CASSIWTGGGGETQYF.

The J gene is TRBJ2-1, the V gene TRBV6-5; TRBD2 is a possible D gene (5 bases). The V and J ends lost 5 bases and 5 bases respectively, with 16 bases between them. Germline assignment: CDR1 MNHEY and CDR2 SVGAGI. This CDR3 is built from 15 residues. CDR3 in amino acids: CASSNPSSVNNEQFF. The CDR3 nucleotides read TGTGCCAGCAGTAACCCTAGCAGCGTGAACAATGAGCAGTTCTTC.

The V gene is TRBV19, the J gene TRBJ2-3; D might be TRBD1 (5 bases). Trimming took 4 bases from V and 5 from J, leaving 16 bases between them. Germline V gene lookup returns CDR1 LNHDA and CDR2 SQIVND (reference sequence). This CDR3 spans 15 amino acids. This CDR3 is CASSTGQRVGDTQYF. CDR3 coding DNA: TGTGCCAGTAGTACAGGGCAAAGGGTGGGAGATACGCAGTATTTT.

The gene calls are TRBV3-1 (or the pseudogene TRBV3-2) and TRBJ1-1, with a possible D match to TRBD1 (5 bases). V was pared by 2 bases and J by 5 bases, with 12 bases between. Germline loops: CDR1 LGHDT, CDR2 YNNKEL (reference sequence). The CDR3 has 14 residues. This chain's CDR3 is CASSQQRKGTEAFF. The CDR3 coding sequence is TGTGCCAGCAGCCAACAACGGAAGGGGACTGAAGCTTTCTTT.

CDR3 amino acids: CASSSSSGANVLTF. Here the CDR3 DNA reads TGTGCCAGCAGCTCCTCGTCTGGGGCCAACGTCCTGACTTTC. The chain joins TRBV7-2 to TRBJ2-6; D ambiguous. Per the germline V gene, CDR1 is SGHTA and CDR2 is FQGNSA. The V end was cut by 4 bases, the J end by 1 base, with 5 bases between. This CDR3 spans 14 amino acids.

The chain carries TRBV7-2 and TRBJ2-7; 8 bases agree with TRBD2. The ends lost 5 bases at V and 2 bases at J; junction bases unmatched: 8. There are 15 residues in the CDR3. Per germline, CDR1 SGHTA and CDR2 FQGNSA. The CDR3 region has the DNA TGTGCCAGCAGCGTCGAAGCGGGGGACACCTACGAGCAGTACTTC. Amino acids: CASSVEAGDTYEQYF. The variable domain in full, with the rest retrieved from reference TRBV7-2 and TRBJ2-7, is GAGVSQSPSNKVTEKGKDVELRCDPISGHTALYWYRQSLGQGLEFLIYFQGNSAPDKSGLPSDRFSAERTGGSVSTLTIQRTQQEDSAVYLCASSVEAGDTYEQYFGPGTRLTVT.

This clone has a single count. The chain carries TRBV11-2 and TRBJ2-7, with TRBD1 identical over 9 bases. The trim removed 2 bases at V and 6 bases at J, leaving 11 bases unmatched. This CDR3 comprises 16 residues. CDR1 SGHAT and CDR2 FQNNGV come from the germline V gene. CDR3 sequence reads: CASSLNLGTGPSEQYF. The DNA of the CDR3 is TGTGCCAGCAGCTTAAACCTGGGGACAGGGCCTAGCGAGCAGTACTTC.

The rearrangement links TRBV2 to TRBJ1-2; a weak D match, TRBD1 (5 bases). The CDR3 sequence is 13 residues long. Trimming left V 6 bases short and J 6 bases short, with 14 bases between. Germline CDR1 reads SNHLY; CDR2 reads FYNNEI. CDR3 sequence reads: CASSSVDRDGYTF. DNA for the CDR3: TGTGCCAGCAGCTCTGTTGACAGAGATGGCTACACCTTC. Full variable domain (remainder filled in from reference TRBV2 and TRBJ1-2): EPEVTQTPSHQVTQMGQEVILRCVPISNHLYFYWYRQILGQKVEFLVSFYNNEISEKSEIFDDQFSVERPDGSNFTLKIRSTKLEDSAMYFCASSSVDRDGYTFGSGTRLTVV.

This clone was counted a single time. This rearrangement joins TRBV7-6 to TRBJ2-2; 7 bases fit TRBD1. Germline V gives CDR1 SGHVS, CDR2 FNYEAQ. This CDR3 comprises 19 residues. With 6 bases clipped from V and 6 bases from J, the junction kept 22 bases outside the gene matches. The CDR3 protein is CASSYGPPSGQFMSGELFF. DNA of the CDR3: TGTGCCAGCAGTTATGGCCCTCCGTCGGGACAGTTTATGTCCGGGGAGCTGTTTTTT.

The CDR3 here is CSVESRGQTTGELFF. The DNA of the CDR3 is TGCAGCGTTGAGAGCCGGGGACAGACCACCGGGGAGCTGTTTTTT. The chain uses TRBV29-1 and TRBJ2-2; 7 nucleotides agree with TRBD1. The CDR3 is made up of 15 amino acids. Unmatched junction bases numbered 8, after V lost 3 bases and J lost 4 bases. Germline V gene lookup returns CDR1 SQVTM and CDR2 ANQGSEA.

This rearrangement joins TRBV6-5 to TRBJ1-2; maybe TRBD1 (6 bases). CDR3 size: 11 residues. Between the trimmed V and J ends, which lost 7 bases and 3 bases, there was a span of 6 bases. Germline V lookup: CDR1 MNHEY, CDR2 SVGAGI. The CDR3 here is CASNRDYGYTF. For the CDR3, the DNA is TGTGCCAGCAACAGGGACTATGGCTACACCTTC.

The genes are TRBV10-3 and TRBJ2-5, with 10 nucleotides matching TRBD2. The germline gives CDR1 ENHRY, CDR2 SYGVKD. The trim removed 2 bases at V and 4 bases at J, leaving 7 bases unmatched. The CDR3 consists of 16 residues. This CDR3 is CAISEPGLATGETQYF. In DNA, the CDR3 is TGTGCCATCAGTGAGCCGGGACTAGCGACGGGAGAGACCCAGTACTTC.

The V and J genes are TRBV7-6 and TRBJ2-5; TRBD2 matches 15 bases. The trim removed 5 bases at V and 2 bases at J, leaving 9 bases unmatched. CDR3 length: 18 residues. In germline, CDR1 is SGHVS, CDR2 FNYEAQ. CDR3 region: CASSLRGTSGGLQETQYF. In DNA, the CDR3 is TGTGCCAGCAGCCTCCGGGGGACTAGCGGGGGGCTACAAGAGACCCAGTACTTC.